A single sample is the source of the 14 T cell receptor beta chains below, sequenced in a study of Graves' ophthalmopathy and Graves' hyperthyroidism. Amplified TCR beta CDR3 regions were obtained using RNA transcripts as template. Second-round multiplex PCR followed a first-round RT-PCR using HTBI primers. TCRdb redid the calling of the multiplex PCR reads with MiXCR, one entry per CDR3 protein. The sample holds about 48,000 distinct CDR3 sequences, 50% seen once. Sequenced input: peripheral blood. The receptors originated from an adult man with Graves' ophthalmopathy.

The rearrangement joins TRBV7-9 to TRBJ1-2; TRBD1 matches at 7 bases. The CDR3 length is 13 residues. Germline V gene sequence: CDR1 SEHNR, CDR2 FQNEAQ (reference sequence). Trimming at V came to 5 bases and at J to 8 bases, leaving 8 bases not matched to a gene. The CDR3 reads CASSRPGTAGYTF. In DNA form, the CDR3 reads TGTGCCAGCAGCCGCCCCGGGACAGCCGGCTACACCTTC.

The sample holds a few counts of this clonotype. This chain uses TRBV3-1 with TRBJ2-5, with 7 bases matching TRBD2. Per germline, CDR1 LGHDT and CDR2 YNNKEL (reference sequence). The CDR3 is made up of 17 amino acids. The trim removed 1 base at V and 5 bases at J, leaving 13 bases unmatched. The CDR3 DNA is TGTGCCAGCAGCCAAGGGATAGCGGGTGGGGGGGGGGAGACCCAGTACTTC. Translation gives CASSQGIAGGGGETQYF.

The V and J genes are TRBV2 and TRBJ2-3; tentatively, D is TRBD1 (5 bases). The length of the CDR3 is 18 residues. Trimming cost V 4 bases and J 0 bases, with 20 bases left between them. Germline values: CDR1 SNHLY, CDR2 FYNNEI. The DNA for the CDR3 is TGTGCCAGCAGTGGGGCAGGGTGGGATCGCTTGAGCACAGATACGCAGTATTTT. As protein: CASSGAGWDRLSTDTQYF.

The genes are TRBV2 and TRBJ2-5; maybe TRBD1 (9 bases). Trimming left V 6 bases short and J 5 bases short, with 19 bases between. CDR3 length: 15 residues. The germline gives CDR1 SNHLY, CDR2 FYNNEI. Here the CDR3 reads CASRVAGQGVETQYF. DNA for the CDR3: TGTGCCAGCAGGGTAGCGGGACAGGGCGTGGAGACCCAGTACTTC.

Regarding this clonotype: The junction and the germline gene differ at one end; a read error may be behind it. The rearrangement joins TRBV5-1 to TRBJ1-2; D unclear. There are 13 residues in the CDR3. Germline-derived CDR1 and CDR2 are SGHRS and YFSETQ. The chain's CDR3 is CASSRSVGLIYTF. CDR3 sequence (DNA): TGTGCCAGCAGCCGGTCGGTCGGGCTTATCTACACCTTC. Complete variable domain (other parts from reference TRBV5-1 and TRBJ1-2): KAGVTQTPRYLIKTRGQQVTLSCSPISGHRSVSWYQQTPGQGLQFLFEYFSETQRNKGNFPGRFSGRQFSNSRSEMNVSTLELGDSALYLCASSRSVGLIYTFGSGTRLTVV.

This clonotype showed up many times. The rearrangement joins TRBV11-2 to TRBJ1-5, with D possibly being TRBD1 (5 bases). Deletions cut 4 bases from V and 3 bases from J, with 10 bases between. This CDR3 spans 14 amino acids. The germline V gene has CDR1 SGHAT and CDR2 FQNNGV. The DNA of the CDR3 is TGTGCCAGCAGCTCAAAAGGGGACAATCAGCCCCAGCATTTT. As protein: CASSSKGDNQPQHF.

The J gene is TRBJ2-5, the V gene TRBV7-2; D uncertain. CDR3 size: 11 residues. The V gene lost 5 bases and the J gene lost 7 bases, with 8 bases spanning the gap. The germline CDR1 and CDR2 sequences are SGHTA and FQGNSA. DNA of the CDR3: TGTGCCAGCAGCCACGCTTTGACCCAGTACTTC. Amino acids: CASSHALTQYF.

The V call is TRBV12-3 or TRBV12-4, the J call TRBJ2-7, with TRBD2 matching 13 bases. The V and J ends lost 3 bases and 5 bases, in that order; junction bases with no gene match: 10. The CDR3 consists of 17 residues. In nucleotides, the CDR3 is TGTGCCAGCAGTTTGTCACTAGCGGGGGGGGGGCAGCACGAGCAGTACTTC. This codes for CASSLSLAGGGQHEQYF.

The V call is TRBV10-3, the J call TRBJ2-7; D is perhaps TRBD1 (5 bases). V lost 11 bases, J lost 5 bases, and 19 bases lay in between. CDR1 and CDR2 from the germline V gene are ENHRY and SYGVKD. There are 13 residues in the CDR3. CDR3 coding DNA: TGTGCCCCAAAAAATCAGGGCTCGGACGAGCAGTACTTC. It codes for CAPKNQGSDEQYF.

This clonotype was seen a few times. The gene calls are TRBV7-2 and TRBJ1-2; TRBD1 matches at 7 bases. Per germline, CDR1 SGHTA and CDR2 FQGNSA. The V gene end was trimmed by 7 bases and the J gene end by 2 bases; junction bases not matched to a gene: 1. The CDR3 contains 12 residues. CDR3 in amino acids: CASTGQNYGYTF. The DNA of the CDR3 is TGTGCCAGCACGGGACAGAACTATGGCTACACCTTC. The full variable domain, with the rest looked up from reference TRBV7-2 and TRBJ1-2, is GAGVSQSPSNKVTEKGKDVELRCDPISGHTALYWYRQSLGQGLEFLIYFQGNSAPDKSGLPSDRFSAERTGGSVSTLTIQRTQQEDSAVYLCASTGQNYGYTFGSGTRLTVV.

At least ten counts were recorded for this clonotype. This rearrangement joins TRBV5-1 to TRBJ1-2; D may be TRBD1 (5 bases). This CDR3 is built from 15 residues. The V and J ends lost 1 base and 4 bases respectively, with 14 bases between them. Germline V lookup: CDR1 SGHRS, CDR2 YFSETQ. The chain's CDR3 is CASSLSGAEAYGYTF. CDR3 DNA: TGCGCCAGCAGCTTGAGTGGGGCGGAGGCCTATGGCTACACCTTC.

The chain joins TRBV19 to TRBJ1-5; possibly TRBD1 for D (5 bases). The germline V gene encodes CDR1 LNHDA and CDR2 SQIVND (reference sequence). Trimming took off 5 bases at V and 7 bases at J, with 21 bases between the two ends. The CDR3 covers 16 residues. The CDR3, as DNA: TGTGCCAGTAGTCGAGCGGGGGTAGGAGATACGCAGCCCCAGCATTTT. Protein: CASSRAGVGDTQPQHF. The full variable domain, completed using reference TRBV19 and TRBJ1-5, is DGGITQSPKYLFRKEGQNVTLSCEQNLNHDAMYWYRQDPGQGLRLIYYSQIVNDFQKGDIAEGYSVSREKKESFPLTVTSAQKNPTAFYLCASSRAGVGDTQPQHFGDGTRLSIL.

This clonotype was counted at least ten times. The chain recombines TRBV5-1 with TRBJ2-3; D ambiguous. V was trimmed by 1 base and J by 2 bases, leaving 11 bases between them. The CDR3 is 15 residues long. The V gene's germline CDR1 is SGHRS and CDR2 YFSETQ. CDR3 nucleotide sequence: TGCGCCAGCAGCTTGCAAGGTAGTGTCACAGATACGCAGTATTTT. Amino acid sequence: CASSLQGSVTDTQYF.

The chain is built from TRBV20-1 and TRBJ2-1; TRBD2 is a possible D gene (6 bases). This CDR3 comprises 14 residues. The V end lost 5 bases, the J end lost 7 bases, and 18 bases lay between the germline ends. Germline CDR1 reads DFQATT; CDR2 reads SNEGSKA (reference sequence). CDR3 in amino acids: CSASRDFCLNEQFF. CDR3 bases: TGCAGTGCTTCACGGGACTTTTGTTTAAATGAGCAGTTCTTC.